Only one count was recorded for the clone carrying this TCR beta chain. This entry comes from a study of PD-L1 blockade in urothelial cancer. Study details: Blood analysis took place 3 weeks (second dose) and 6 weeks after treatment start. The study recovered a median of around 140,000 T cells per blood sample.

Assay: immunoSEQ multiplex PCR; the TCRdb copy retains only in-frame clones and omits some. Among about 91,000 clones listed, 90% were seen once. CDR1 and CDR2 from the germline V gene are LGHNA and YSLEER. Trimming took 1 base from V and 5 from J, leaving 8 bases between them. The CDR3 extends over 13 amino acids. Patients had urothelial carcinoma that was locally advanced or metastatic. All patients handed over anywhere from 1 to 8 samples, pretreatment and on-treatment. The receptor was derived from a man aged 55 to 70 with urothelial cancer. The genes are TRBV4-3 and TRBJ2-5; a possible D gene is TRBD2 (6 bases). The material was PBMCs, obtained around atezolizumab (anti-PD-L1) treatment. The CDR3 DNA reads TGCGCCAGCAGCCAAGTGGCGGGGGAGACCCAGTACTTC. Translated: CASSQVAGETQYF.